The clone carrying this T cell receptor (beta chain) was observed a handful of times. Assay execution took place at the deep level. The data were produced by immunoSEQ multiplex PCR, yet TCRdb's version contains in-frame clones alone and is incomplete. The sample shows over a million clones, roughly 74% of them seen only once. The data belong to a study of shared clonotypes between healthy human individuals. V shed 6 bases and J shed 1 base, with 12 bases lying between them. Germline loops: CDR1 SNHLY, CDR2 FYNNEI. The CDR3 length is 14 residues. The chain has TRBV2 and TRBJ1-1; D uncertain. Specimen: memory CD4+ T cells from PBMCs. Subset specified: CD45RA-negative fraction. This sequence originates from a man aged 18 to 30 in good health. Some clones in this sample may be carry-over from other donors' samples. CDR3 in DNA: TGTGCCAGCAGCTCCCTAGTAGGGAACACTGAAGCTTTCTTT. Translated: CASSSLVGNTEAFF.